The entry that follows covers one T cell receptor (beta chain) sequence. This clone's antigen is unknown. No much larger clone is present one base from it, and per-base qualities are unavailable. The time point label here, explained by the study, means: before preoperative PTX-NDP chemotherapy. Before surgery, patients were given paclitaxel-nedaplatin as preoperative chemotherapy. Library preparation used PCR. This sample was sequenced with a HiSeq X Ten. High-throughput sequencing was used to characterize the TCR repertoires. Using fastp at Q25 and MiXCR, TCRdb reprocessed the public reads and kept productive beta chains. CDR3 protein sequences are deduplicated, and each keeps its most common genes and DNA. This sample comprises roughly 30,000 distinct CDR3 sequences, around 50% of them detected only once. Around 12% of the sample is held by the ten biggest clonotypes. Compared with germline, V lacks 6 bases and J lacks 2 bases; bases without a gene match: 4. There are 14 amino acids in the CDR3, from cysteine to phenylalanine inclusive. The sequence is cut down to CDR3 DNA, 42 bases in frame from base 1. CDR1 and CDR2, looked up from the germline V gene, are MNHNS and SASEGT.

The source of the sample is a study of esophageal squamous cell carcinoma under preoperative chemotherapy listed by TCRdb under 2018. Regarding the research as a whole: In the study, TCR repertoires were profiled in both peripheral blood T cells and tumor-infiltrating lymphocytes. In patients with esophageal squamous cell carcinoma, the study looked at what paclitaxel-nedaplatin chemotherapy did to T-cell receptor repertoires. A handful of patients with primary esophageal squamous cell carcinoma made up the cohort. Repertoires were compared between samples taken before and after paclitaxel-nedaplatin therapy. Study-wide conclusions, independent of this receptor: A significant increase in TCR diversity was observed in peripheral T cells after chemotherapy, whereas no such increase was observed in tumor-infiltrating lymphocytes. Post-treatment tumor-infiltrating lymphocytes appeared to be derived in part from peripheral T cells migrating into the tumor, rather than solely from local clonal changes. The analysis included only a handful of patients with esophageal squamous cell carcinoma, making the cohort small. Paclitaxel-nedaplatin therapy induced immediate and substantial clonotype frequency changes, with contraction more likely among abundant clones than amplification.

Rearrangement joined TRBV6-1 to TRBJ1-5; 7 central bases correspond to TRBD1. This TCR was sampled from a human donor with esophageal squamous cell carcinoma. The donor label of this sample is uncertain. Sampling was performed from a patient given preoperative chemotherapy. The CDR3 has the sequence CASSSGGGNQPQHF. Here is the DNA: TGTGCCAGCAGCTCAGGGGGGGGCAATCAGCCCCAGCATTTT.